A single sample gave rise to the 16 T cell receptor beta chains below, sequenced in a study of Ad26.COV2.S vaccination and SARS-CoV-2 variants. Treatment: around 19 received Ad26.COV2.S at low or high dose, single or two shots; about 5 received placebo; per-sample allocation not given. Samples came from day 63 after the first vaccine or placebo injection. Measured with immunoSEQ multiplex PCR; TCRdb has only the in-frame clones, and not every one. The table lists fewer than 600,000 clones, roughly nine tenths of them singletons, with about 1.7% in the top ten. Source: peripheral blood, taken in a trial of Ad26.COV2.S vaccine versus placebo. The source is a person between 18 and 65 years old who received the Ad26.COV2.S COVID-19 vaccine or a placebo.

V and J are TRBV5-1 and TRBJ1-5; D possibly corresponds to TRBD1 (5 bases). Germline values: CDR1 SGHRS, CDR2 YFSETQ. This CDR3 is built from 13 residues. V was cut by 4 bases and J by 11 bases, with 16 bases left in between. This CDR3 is CASSPDGRGAQHF. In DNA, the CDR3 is TGCGCCAGCAGCCCCGACGGCCGGGGGGCCCAGCATTTT.

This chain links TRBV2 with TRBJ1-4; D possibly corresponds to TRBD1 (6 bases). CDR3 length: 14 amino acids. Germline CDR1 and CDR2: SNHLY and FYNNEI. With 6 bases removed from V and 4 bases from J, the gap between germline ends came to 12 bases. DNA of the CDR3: TGTGCCAGCAGCCCCGACAGGTTTAATGAAAAACTGTTTTTT. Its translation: CASSPDRFNEKLFF.

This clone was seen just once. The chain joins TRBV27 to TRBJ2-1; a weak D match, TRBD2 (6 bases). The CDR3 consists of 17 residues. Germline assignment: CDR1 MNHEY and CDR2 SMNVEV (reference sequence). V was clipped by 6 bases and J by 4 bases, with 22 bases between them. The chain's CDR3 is CASSPALGGIPYNEQFF. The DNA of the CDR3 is TGTGCCAGCAGCCCGGCGTTGGGCGGGATTCCTTACAATGAGCAGTTCTTC.

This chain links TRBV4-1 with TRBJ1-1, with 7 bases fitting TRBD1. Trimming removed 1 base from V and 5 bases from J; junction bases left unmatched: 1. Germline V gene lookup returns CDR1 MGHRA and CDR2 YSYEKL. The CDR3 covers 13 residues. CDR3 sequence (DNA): TGCGCCAGCAGCCAAGCACAGGGGACTGAAGCTTTCTTT. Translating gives CASSQAQGTEAFF.

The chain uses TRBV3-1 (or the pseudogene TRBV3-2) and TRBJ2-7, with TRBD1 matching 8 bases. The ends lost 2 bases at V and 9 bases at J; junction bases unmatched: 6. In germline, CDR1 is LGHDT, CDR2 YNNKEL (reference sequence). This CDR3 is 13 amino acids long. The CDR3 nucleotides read TGTGCCAGCAGCCAAAGGACAGGGCTCCGGCAGTACTTC. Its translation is CASSQRTGLRQYF.

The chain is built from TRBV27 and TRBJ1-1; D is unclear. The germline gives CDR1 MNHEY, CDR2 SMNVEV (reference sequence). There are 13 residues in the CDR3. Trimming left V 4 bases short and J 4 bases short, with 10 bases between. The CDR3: CASSSTPSTEAFF. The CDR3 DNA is TGTGCCAGCAGTTCTACTCCAAGCACTGAAGCTTTCTTT.

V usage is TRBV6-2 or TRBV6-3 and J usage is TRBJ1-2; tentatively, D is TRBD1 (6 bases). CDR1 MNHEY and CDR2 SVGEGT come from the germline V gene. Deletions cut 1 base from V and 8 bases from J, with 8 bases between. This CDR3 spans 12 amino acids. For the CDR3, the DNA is TGTGCCAGCAGTTACTTGGGGGCCGGCTACACCTTC. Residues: CASSYLGAGYTF.

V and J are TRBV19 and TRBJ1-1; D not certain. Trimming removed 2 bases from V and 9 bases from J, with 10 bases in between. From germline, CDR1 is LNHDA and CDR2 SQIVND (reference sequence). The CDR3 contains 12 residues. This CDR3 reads CASSIWQEKAFF. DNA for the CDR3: TGTGCCAGTAGTATATGGCAGGAGAAAGCTTTCTTT.

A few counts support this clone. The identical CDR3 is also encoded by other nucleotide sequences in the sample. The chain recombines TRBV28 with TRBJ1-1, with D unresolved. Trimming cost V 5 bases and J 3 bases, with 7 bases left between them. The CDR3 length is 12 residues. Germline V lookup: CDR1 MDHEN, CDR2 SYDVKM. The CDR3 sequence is CASSLRYTEAFF. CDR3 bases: TGTGCCAGCAGTCTTAGATACACTGAAGCTTTCTTT.

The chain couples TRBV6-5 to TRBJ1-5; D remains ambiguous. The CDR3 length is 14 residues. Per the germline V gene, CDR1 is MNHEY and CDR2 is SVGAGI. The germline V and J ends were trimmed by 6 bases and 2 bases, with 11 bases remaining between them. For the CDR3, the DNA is TGTGCCAGCAGGACGACGGGAGGCAATCAGCCCCAGCATTTT. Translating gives CASRTTGGNQPQHF.

The CDR3 sequence: CASRRADSLYTEAFF. CDR3 sequence (DNA): TGTGCCAGCCGCAGGGCGGACAGCTTATACACTGAAGCTTTCTTT. The chain uses TRBV28 and TRBJ1-1; a weak D match, TRBD1 (6 bases). This CDR3 region has 15 residues. Trimming shortened V by 8 bases and J by 3 bases, and 19 bases separated the two germline ends. Per germline, CDR1 MDHEN and CDR2 SYDVKM.

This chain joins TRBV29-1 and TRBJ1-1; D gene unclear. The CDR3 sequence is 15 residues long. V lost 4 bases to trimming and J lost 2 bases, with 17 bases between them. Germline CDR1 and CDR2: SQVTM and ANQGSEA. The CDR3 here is CSVGRPQDSNTEAFF. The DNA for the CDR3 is TGCAGCGTTGGACGCCCCCAGGACTCCAACACTGAAGCTTTCTTT.

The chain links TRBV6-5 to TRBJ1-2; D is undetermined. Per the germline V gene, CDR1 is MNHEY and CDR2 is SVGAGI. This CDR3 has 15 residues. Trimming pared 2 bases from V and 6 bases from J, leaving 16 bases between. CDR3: CASSYGSGSWDGYTF. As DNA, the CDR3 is TGTGCCAGCAGTTACGGCTCGGGGAGCTGGGATGGCTACACCTTC.

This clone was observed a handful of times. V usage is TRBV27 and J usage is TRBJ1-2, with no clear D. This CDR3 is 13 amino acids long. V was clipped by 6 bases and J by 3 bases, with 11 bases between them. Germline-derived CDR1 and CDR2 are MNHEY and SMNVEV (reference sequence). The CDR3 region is CASSFISDYGYTF. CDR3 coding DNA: TGTGCCAGCAGCTTTATCAGCGACTATGGCTACACCTTC.

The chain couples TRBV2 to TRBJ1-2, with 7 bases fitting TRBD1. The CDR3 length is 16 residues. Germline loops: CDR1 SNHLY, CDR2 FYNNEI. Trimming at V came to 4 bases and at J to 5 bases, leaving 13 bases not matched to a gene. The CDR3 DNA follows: TGTGCCAGCAGTGGTGCCCGGACAGGACTCGAATATGGCTACACCTTC. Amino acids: CASSGARTGLEYGYTF.

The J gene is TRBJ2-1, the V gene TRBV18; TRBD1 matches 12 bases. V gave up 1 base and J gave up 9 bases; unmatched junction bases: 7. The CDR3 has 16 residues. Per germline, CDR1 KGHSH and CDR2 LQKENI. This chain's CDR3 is CASSPRGTGGLFEQFF. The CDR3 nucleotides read TGTGCCAGCTCACCACGAGGGACAGGGGGCCTTTTTGAGCAGTTCTTC.